This passage covers 3 T cell receptor beta chains from one sample sequenced in a study of blood T cell repertoires in COVID-19. Profiled with immunoSEQ multiplex PCR; TCRdb holds only in-frame clones, not every one. This sample yields tens of thousands of clones, of which around 90% are seen a single time; about 2.9% belongs to the top ten. Sequencing was performed on peripheral blood. These receptor sequences come from a woman in her forties or fifties with active or convalescent COVID-19.

The chain carries TRBV29-1 and TRBJ2-1, with 8 bases lining up with TRBD1. This CDR3 contains 15 residues. Germline-derived CDR1 and CDR2 are SQVTM and ANQGSEA. V was pared by 6 bases and J by 6 bases, with 13 bases of the junction left unmatched. For the CDR3, the DNA is TGCAGCGTAGACGGACAGGGAAAGGACTTCAATGAGCAGTTCTTC. It codes for CSVDGQGKDFNEQFF.

The chain has TRBV4-1 and TRBJ2-1; TRBD1 matches 9 bases. V was pared by 5 bases and J by 6 bases, with 2 bases of the junction left unmatched. The length of the CDR3 is 13 residues. Germline values: CDR1 MGHRA, CDR2 YSYEKL. DNA of the CDR3: TGCGCCAGCAGCGGGACAGGGAGCAATGAGCAGTTCTTC. As protein: CASSGTGSNEQFF.

The V gene is TRBV5-1, the J gene TRBJ2-7; TRBD1 agrees at 9 bases. The CDR3 loop spans 15 amino acids. Trimming at V came to 5 bases and at J to 3 bases, leaving 9 bases not matched to a gene. CDR1 is SGHRS, CDR2 YFSETQ, per germline. The chain's CDR3 is CASSSYGTGNYEQYF. The CDR3 DNA follows: TGCGCCAGCAGTTCTTACGGGACAGGGAACTACGAGCAGTACTTC.